Listed below are T cell receptor beta chains from one sample, sequenced in a study of shared clonotypes between healthy human individuals. Sequencing was performed with immunoSEQ multiplex PCR; in TCRdb, only in-frame clones are kept and a portion is missing. This table holds 2 million to 2.5 million clones, 90% to 96% found once. Sequencing used naive CD4+ T cells sorted from blood. The origin of the receptors is a man aged 18 to 35 in good health. The CDR3 runs from the conserved cysteine through the conserved F or W. The D gene is left open where the match is weak. Clone size, where shown, is once, few, many, or a class for clones that have expanded.

>TRBD1|-|17|TRBV18|TRBJ2-5
CASSPLGQGSPQETQYF
TGTGCCAGCTCACCACTCGGACAGGGGTCCCCCCAAGAGACCCAGTACTTC
>-|once|13|TRBV6-1|TRBJ2-7
CASSLDRSYEQYF
TGTGCCAGCAGCCTAGACAGGTCCTACGAGCAGTACTTC
>TRBD1|once|14|TRBV6-1|TRBJ2-7
CASRRTGVPYEQYF
TGTGCCAGCAGAAGAACAGGGGTTCCCTACGAGCAGTACTTC
>-|-|15|TRBV11-2|TRBJ2-3
CASDIGTHPTDTQYF
TGTGCCAGCGATATCGGGACGCATCCCACAGATACGCAGTATTTT
>-|-|11|TRBV30|TRBJ1-6
CAWSEVSPLHF
TGTGCCTGGAGTGAGGTTTCACCCCTCCACTTT
>-|-|15|TRBV11-2|TRBJ2-3
CASSLFRGLTDTQYF
TGTGCCAGCAGCTTATTTCGGGGGTTAACAGATACGCAGTATTTT
>-|-|14|TRBV19|TRBJ1-6
CASSTQGSDSPLHF
TGTGCCAGTAGTACCCAGGGTTCGGATTCACCCCTCCACTTT
>-|-|13|TRBV9|TRBJ1-2
CASSVVFDGGYTF
TGTGCCAGCAGCGTAGTTTTCGATGGCGGCTACACCTTC
>-|-|13|TRBV27|TRBJ1-5
CASSLRGNQPQHF
TGTGCCAGCAGTTTAAGAGGGAATCAGCCCCAGCATTTT
>TRBD2|-|18|TRBV13|TRBJ2-3
CASSLESRLAGSPDTQYF
TGTGCCAGCAGCTTAGAGAGCCGACTAGCGGGATCGCCAGATACGCAGTATTTT
>TRBD1|-|15|TRBV2|TRBJ2-5
CASSEVTAKGTEEYF
TGTGCCAGCAGTGAAGTAACCGCGAAAGGGACAGAAGAGTACTTC
>-|once|15|TRBV7-8|TRBJ1-4
CASSLWGQSNEKLFF
TGTGCCAGCAGCTTATGGGGGCAGTCTAATGAAAAACTGTTTTTT
>TRBD1|-|15|TRBV5-1|TRBJ2-1
CASSPTGGFYNEQFF
TGCGCCAGCAGCCCTACAGGGGGGTTCTACAATGAGCAGTTCTTC
>-|once|15|TRBV5-1|TRBJ1-1
CASRLVGEMSTEAFF
TGCGCCAGCAGATTGGTTGGAGAAATGAGCACTGAAGCTTTCTTT
>-|-|12|TRBV18|TRBJ2-5
CASSPAQETQYF
TGTGCCAGCTCACCGGCCCAAGAGACCCAGTACTTC
>-|-|13|TRBV28|TRBJ1-1
CASSFPGNTEAFF
TGTGCCAGCAGTTTCCCAGGGAACACTGAAGCTTTCTTT
>-|-|16|TRBV28|TRBJ2-6
CASRTGFSSGANVLTF
TGTGCCAGCAGAACCGGGTTTTCCTCTGGGGCCAACGTCCTGACTTTC
>-|-|12|TRBV6-1|TRBJ1-2
CASSEVRREHTF
TGTGCCAGCAGTGAAGTAAGGAGGGAACACACCTTC
>-|-|13|TRBV6-5|TRBJ1-1
CASRQTKNTEAFF
TGTGCCAGCAGACAGACCAAGAACACTGAAGCTTTCTTT
>-|-|13|TRBV30|TRBJ1-5
CAGTWGGNQPQHF
TGTGCCGGGACGTGGGGGGGGAATCAGCCCCAGCATTTT
>-|-|12|TRBV7-8|TRBJ2-1
CASSFIGNEQFF
TGTGCCAGCAGCTTTATCGGTAATGAGCAGTTCTTC
>-|-|14|TRBV5-1|TRBJ2-2
CASSSEGWGGELFF
TGCGCCAGCAGCTCGGAAGGATGGGGCGGGGAGCTGTTTTTT
>-|-|14|TRBV10-3|TRBJ1-2
CAITHGLLDYGYTF
TGTGCCATCACTCACGGACTCTTGGACTATGGCTACACCTTC
>-|-|16|TRBV11-2|TRBJ2-1
CASSHTSSSSYNEQFF
TGTGCCAGCAGCCACACCAGCTCGAGCTCCTACAATGAGCAGTTCTTC
>-|once|13|TRBV18|TRBJ1-5
CASSRGSNQPQHF
TGTGCCAGCTCACGGGGGAGCAATCAGCCCCAGCATTTT
>-|few|13|TRBV2|TRBJ2-5
CASSEEVRETQYF
TGTGCCAGCAGTGAGGAGGTTCGGGAGACCCAGTACTTC
>-|once|13|TRBV7-2|TRBJ1-1
CASSLRAGTEAFF
TGTGCCAGCAGCCTTAGGGCGGGGACTGAAGCTTTCTTT
>-|-|15|TRBV5-1|TRBJ2-2
CASSLTGANTGELFF
TGCGCCAGCAGTCTGACGGGAGCGAACACCGGGGAGCTGTTTTTT
>-|-|17|TRBV27|TRBJ2-7
CASSRGSWPARSYEQYF
TGTGCCAGCAGTCGGGGGTCGTGGCCTGCGCGTAGCTACGAGCAGTACTTC
>TRBD1|-|16|TRBV19|TRBJ1-5
CASSRTGGRSNQPQHF
TGTGCCAGTAGTCGGACAGGGGGCAGGAGCAATCAGCCCCAGCATTTT